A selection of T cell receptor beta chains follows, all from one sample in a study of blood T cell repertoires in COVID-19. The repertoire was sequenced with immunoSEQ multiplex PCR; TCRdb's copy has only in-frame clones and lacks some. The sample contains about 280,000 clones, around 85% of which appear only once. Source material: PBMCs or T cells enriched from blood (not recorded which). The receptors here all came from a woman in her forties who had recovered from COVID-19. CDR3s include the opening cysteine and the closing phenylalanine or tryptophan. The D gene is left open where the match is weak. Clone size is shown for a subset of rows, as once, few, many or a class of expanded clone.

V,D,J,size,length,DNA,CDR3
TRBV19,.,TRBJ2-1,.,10,TGTGCCTGGGCCCCCTATGAGCAGTTCTTC,CAWAPYEQFF
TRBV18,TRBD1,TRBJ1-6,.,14,TGTGCCAGCTCCCCTGACAGGGTGGATTCACCCCTCCACTTT,CASSPDRVDSPLHF
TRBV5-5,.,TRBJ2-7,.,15,TGTGCCAGCAGCTTGGCTGGGCAACACTCCTACGAGCAGTACTTC,CASSLAGQHSYEQYF
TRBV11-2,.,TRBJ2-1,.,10,TGTGCCAGCAGCCGGGTAGAGCAGTTCTTC,CASSRVEQFF
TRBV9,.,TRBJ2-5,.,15,TGTGCCAGCAGCGTAGCCGGAGCCCACCAAGAGACCCAGTACTTC,CASSVAGAHQETQYF
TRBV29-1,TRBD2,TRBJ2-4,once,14,TGCAGCGTTGAACCTGGGGGGGTCAAAAACATTCAGTACTTC,CSVEPGGVKNIQYF
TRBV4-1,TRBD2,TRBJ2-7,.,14,TGCGCCAGCAGCCAAGTGGGGGGGGAGTACGAGCAGTACTTC,CASSQVGGEYEQYF
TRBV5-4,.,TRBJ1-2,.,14,TGTGCCAGCAGCGCCGGCGCAGGGAAAGAAGACTACACCTTC,CASSAGAGKEDYTF
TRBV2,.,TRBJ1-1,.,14,TGTGCCAGCACTGTGAGGTCTCAAGGCACTGAAGCTTTCTTT,CASTVRSQGTEAFF
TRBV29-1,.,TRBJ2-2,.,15,TGCAGCGTTAGGCGGGGAACACAGAACACCGGGGAGCTGTTTTTT,CSVRRGTQNTGELFF
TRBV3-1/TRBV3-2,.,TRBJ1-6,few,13,TGTGCCAGCAGCCGAGGGCGTGGGTCACCCCTCCACTTT,CASSRGRGSPLHF
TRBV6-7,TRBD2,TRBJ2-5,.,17,TGTGCCAGCAGTTACCCAAAACTAGCGGGAGATCAAGAGACCCAGTACTTC,CASSYPKLAGDQETQYF
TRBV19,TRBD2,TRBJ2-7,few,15,TGTGCCAGCAAGAGTAGCGGGAGTCTCCCCTACGAGCAGTACTTC,CASKSSGSLPYEQYF
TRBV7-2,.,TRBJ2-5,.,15,TGTGCCAGCAGCTTAGTAGGTTCAGGGGAGAAGACCCAGTACTTC,CASSLVGSGEKTQYF
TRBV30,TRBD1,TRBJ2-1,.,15,TGTGCCTGGAGCCCGGGACAGGGGGTTGGTGATGAGCAGTTCTTC,CAWSPGQGVGDEQFF
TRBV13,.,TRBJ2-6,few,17,TGTGCCAGCAGCCAGCAGACTACCCTAGGCGGGGCCAACGTCCTGACTTTC,CASSQQTTLGGANVLTF
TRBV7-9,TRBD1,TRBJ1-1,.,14,TGTGCCAGCAGCCCGGCCAGGGGGGTTCCTGAAGCTTTCTTT,CASSPARGVPEAFF
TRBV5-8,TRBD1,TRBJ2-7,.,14,TGTGCCAGCAGCTTCCTGACAGGGGACTACGAGCAGTACTTC,CASSFLTGDYEQYF
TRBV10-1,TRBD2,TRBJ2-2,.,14,TGCGCCAGCAGTGGTGCGGGAGACACCGGGGAGCTGTTTTTT,CASSGAGDTGELFF
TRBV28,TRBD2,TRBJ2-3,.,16,TGTGCCAGCAGTGAGTCGGGGAGGGCATCGGCAGATACGCAGTATTTT,CASSESGRASADTQYF
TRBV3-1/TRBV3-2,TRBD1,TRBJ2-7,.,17,TGTGCCAGCAGCCCGTCCCGGGACAGGGTTGGGCTTGACGAGCAGTACTTC,CASSPSRDRVGLDEQYF
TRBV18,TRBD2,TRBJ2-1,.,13,TGTGCCAGCTCACCAGCGGGAGTGGGTGAGCAGTTCTTC,CASSPAGVGEQFF
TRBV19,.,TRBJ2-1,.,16,TGTGCCAGTAGTACACCTACAGAGAATTTCAACAATGAGCAGTTCTTC,CASSTPTENFNNEQFF
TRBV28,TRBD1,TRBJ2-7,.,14,TGTGCCAGCAGGGCCCCGGGACAGGGCTACGAGCAGTACTTC,CASRAPGQGYEQYF
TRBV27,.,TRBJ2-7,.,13,TGTGCCAGCAGTTTTAGGGGGATTGGCGAGCAGTACTTC,CASSFRGIGEQYF
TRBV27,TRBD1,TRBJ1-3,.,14,TGTGCCAGCAGTCCCTGGACAGGGGGAAACACCATATATTTT,CASSPWTGGNTIYF
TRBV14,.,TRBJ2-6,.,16,TGTGCCAGCAGCAAACAGCCGCCCGGAGGGGCCAACGTCCTGACTTTC,CASSKQPPGGANVLTF
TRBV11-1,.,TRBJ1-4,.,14,TGTGCCAGCAGCGCCGGGGGTACTAATGAAAAACTGTTTTTT,CASSAGGTNEKLFF
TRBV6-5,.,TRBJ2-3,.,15,TGTGCCAGCAGTTACTCGAGTTCTGCTAGAGATACGCAGTATTTT,CASSYSSSARDTQYF
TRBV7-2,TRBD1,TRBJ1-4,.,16,TGTGCCAGCAGCTTGGGACCGACAGGGGGCCCTGAAAAACTGTTTTTT,CASSLGPTGGPEKLFF
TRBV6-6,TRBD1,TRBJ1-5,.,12,TGTGCCGGACAGGCGAGCAATCAGCCCCAGCATTTT,CAGQASNQPQHF
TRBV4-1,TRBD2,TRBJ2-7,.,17,TGCGCCAGCAGCCAGCCCCCTAGGGCTAGCGGGGTCAACGAGCAGTACTTC,CASSQPPRASGVNEQYF
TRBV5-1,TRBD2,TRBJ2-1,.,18,TGCGCCAGCAGCTCACCTCCGGGACTAGCGGCAAACTACAATGAGCAGTTCTTC,CASSSPPGLAANYNEQFF
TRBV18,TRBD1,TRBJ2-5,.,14,TGTGCCAGCTCACCACCAGGGGGCAGGCAGACCCAGTACTTC,CASSPPGGRQTQYF
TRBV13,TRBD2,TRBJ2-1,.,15,TGTGCCAGCATCACGAGGGCTAGCGGATTGAGTGAGCAGTTCTTC,CASITRASGLSEQFF
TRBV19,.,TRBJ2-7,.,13,TGTGCCAGTAGTGGCGGGACAGCCTACGAGCAGTACTTC,CASSGGTAYEQYF
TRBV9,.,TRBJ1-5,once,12,TGTGCCAGCAGCCCGTGGGGCGCTCCCCAGCATTTT,CASSPWGAPQHF
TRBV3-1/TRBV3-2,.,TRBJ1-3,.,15,TGTGCCAGCAGCCAAGACTGCGGGTATGGAAACACCATATATTTT,CASSQDCGYGNTIYF
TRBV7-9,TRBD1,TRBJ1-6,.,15,TGTGCCAGCAGACAAGGCGACAGGGAAGGATCACCCCTCCACTTT,CASRQGDREGSPLHF
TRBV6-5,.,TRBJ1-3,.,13,TGTGCCAGCAGTTACGGCCAGGGCGACACCATATATTTT,CASSYGQGDTIYF
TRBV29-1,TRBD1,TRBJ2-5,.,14,TGCAGCGTTGGGGGCCGGACAGGACGAGAGACCCAGTACTTC,CSVGGRTGRETQYF
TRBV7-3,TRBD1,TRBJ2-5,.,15,TGTGCCAGCAGCATCACAGGGGACAGACAAGAGACCCAGTACTTC,CASSITGDRQETQYF
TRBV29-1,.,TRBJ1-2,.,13,TGCAGCGCAGGGGACACAGGTTACTATGGCTACACCTTC,CSAGDTGYYGYTF
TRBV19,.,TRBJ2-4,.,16,TGTGCCAGTAGTATAGAACTCGGACTAGCCAAAAACATTCAGTACTTC,CASSIELGLAKNIQYF
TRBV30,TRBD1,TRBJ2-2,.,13,TGTGCCTGGGGGACAGTCAACACCGGGGAGCTGTTTTTT,CAWGTVNTGELFF
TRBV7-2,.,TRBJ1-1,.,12,TGTGCCAGCAGCTTAATGGGGGGGGAAGCTTTCTTT,CASSLMGGEAFF
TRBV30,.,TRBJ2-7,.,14,TGTGCCTGGAGTGCCGGACAGCTCCCCTACGAGCAGTACTTC,CAWSAGQLPYEQYF
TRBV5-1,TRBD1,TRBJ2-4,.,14,TGCGCCAGCAGCAAGGACAGGGGGCCAAACATTCAGTACTTC,CASSKDRGPNIQYF
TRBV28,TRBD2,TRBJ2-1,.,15,TGTGCCAGCAGCGTAGCGGGGAGGGGAAACAATGAGCAGTTCTTC,CASSVAGRGNNEQFF
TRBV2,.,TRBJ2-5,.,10,TGTGCCAGCGGCTTAGAGACCCAGTACTTC,CASGLETQYF
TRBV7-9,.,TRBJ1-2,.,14,TGTGCCAGCAGCTCCGGGGAAAGGTGGGGTGGCTACACCTTC,CASSSGERWGGYTF
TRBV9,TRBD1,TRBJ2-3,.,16,TGTGCCAGCAGCGACTTGGGACAGCACTTCACAGATACGCAGTATTTT,CASSDLGQHFTDTQYF
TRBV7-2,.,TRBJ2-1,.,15,TGTGCCAGCAGCTTAACCGCGGGCTCCTACAATGAGCAGTTCTTC,CASSLTAGSYNEQFF
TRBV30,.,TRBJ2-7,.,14,TGTGCCTGGGCGAGCCTCGGGGTTTCCTACGAGCAGTACTTC,CAWASLGVSYEQYF
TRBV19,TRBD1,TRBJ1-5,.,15,TGTGCCAGTAGCGGACAGGGGGCTTTCAATCAGCCCCAGCATTTT,CASSGQGAFNQPQHF
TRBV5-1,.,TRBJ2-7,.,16,TGCGCCAGCAGCTTGGCTGCAGGGATAGCATCCTACGAGCAGTACTTC,CASSLAAGIASYEQYF